Described below is a single T cell receptor beta chain sequence and its context. The antigen is undetermined. This sample stems from a study of human T cells and chemical hapten exposure. Study findings and constraints: Counts of TCRs above 1 in 1000 frequency stayed unchanged with DPC sensitization.

What the library attached to individual cDNA molecules were unique molecular identifiers. TCRdb re-called the 5' RACE reads through MiXCR, storing one row per CDR3 protein. This table holds more than 140,000 distinct CDR3 sequences, 3.5% to 5% found once. The germline V gene encodes CDR1 DFQATT and CDR2 SNEGSKA (reference sequence). CDR3 length: 12 amino acids. V dropped 2 bases and J dropped 5; count of bases not matched to a gene: 0. Unfractionated whole blood was the source from which total RNA was extracted. The sequence came from a female donor in good health. V usage is TRBV20-1 and J usage is TRBJ1-5; 7 nucleotides agree with TRBD1. The CDR3 nucleotides are TGCAGTGCTAGACAGGGGGATCAGCCCCAGCATTTT. Encoded protein: CSARQGDQPQHF.